This T cell receptor (beta chain) was identified during a study of lymphopenia after photon versus proton radiotherapy (dated by TCRdb to the late 2010s). As for the study more broadly: The immunological effects of photon versus proton radiation therapy were compared in patients with gastrointestinal tumors who developed high-grade lymphopenia. The cohort included around 22 patients with gastrointestinal tumors who developed lymphopenia after receiving either photon or proton therapy. The study was designed to characterize how the impact on the immune system differs between the two radiation modalities.

The germline V gene yields KGHSH for CDR1 and LQKENI for CDR2. The CDR3 measures 13 amino acids from cysteine to phenylalanine. The read is trimmed to its CDR3 DNA, 39 bases read in frame from base 1. Deletion took 6 bases off V and 2 bases off J, with a span of 10 bases between the germline ends. Overall study results and their limits: The survival association was assessed only in patients who died, and the authors presented better survival with proton therapy as a possibility rather than a demonstrated result. Once the lymphocyte count had reached its nadir, the repertoires of photon-treated patients showed oligoclonal expansion, particularly of CD8+ Temra cells, and this expansion drove the decline in diversity. Across the cohort, among patients who died, a greater drop in TCR diversity after the nadir was inversely correlated with overall survival time. Proton-treated patients stayed relatively stable during treatment, while photon-treated patients lost naive T cells and TCR diversity and gained effector/memory populations.

Note on this clone: Which antigen it targets is not known. No base qualities exist here, and no much larger clone lies one base off it.

Library prep was done by the immunoSEQ multiplex PCR assay. Deep sequencing of rearranged TCR beta loci, alongside multiparametric flow cytometry, was used to profile T cell repertoires. TCRdb mirrors the immuneACCESS table, restricted to in-frame sequences. Some clones are absent from its copies; in checked studies, under half trace to an unresolved V gene, and the reason for the others is unknown. This sample is represented by approximately 21,000 clones; 85% of them were singletons. Under 20% of the sample rests with the top ten. The chain is made from TRBV18 and TRBJ1-2, with no D gene named confidently. The sequence was collected from a man between 60 and 75 years old with pancreatic cancer. Sequencing was performed on peripheral blood, taken from a patient treated with photon-based radiotherapy. The CDR3 protein sequence reads: CASSPTENYGYTF. The sequenced DNA is TGTGCCAGCTCGCCGACGGAAAACTATGGCTACACCTTC.